A selection of T cell receptor beta chains follows, all from one sample in a study of blood T cell repertoires in COVID-19. Repertoires were generated with immunoSEQ multiplex PCR, while TCRdb's copy carries only in-frame clones and drops some. The table records about 150,000 clones, roughly 88% of them present only once. Source material: peripheral blood. Source of these receptors: an older man with COVID-19, enrolled during active disease. Each CDR3 is given with its conserved first and last residue. The order of the fields is clone size, J gene, V gene, D gene, CDR3 DNA, CDR3 protein. The D gene is left open where the match is weak. Rows give clone size only sometimes, using once, few, many, or a class for an expanded clone.

abundance: NA; j_gene: TRBJ1-6; v_gene: TRBV5-1; d_gene: NA; CDR3nt: TGCGCCAGCAGCGCGGGCAGCTCCTATAATTCACCCCTCCACTTT; CDR3aa: CASSAGSSYNSPLHF
abundance: NA; j_gene: TRBJ2-7; v_gene: TRBV12-3/TRBV12-4; d_gene: NA; CDR3nt: TGTGCCAGCAGTTTAAGAGGGTCCTACGAGCAGTACTTC; CDR3aa: CASSLRGSYEQYF
abundance: NA; j_gene: TRBJ1-5; v_gene: TRBV18; d_gene: TRBD1; CDR3nt: TGTGCCAGCTCACCGGACAGGGTTAGCAATCAGCCCCAGCATTTT; CDR3aa: CASSPDRVSNQPQHF
abundance: NA; j_gene: TRBJ1-5; v_gene: TRBV19; d_gene: NA; CDR3nt: TGTGCCAGTAGGGGACAAGTTTATAGCAATCAGCCCCAGCATTTT; CDR3aa: CASRGQVYSNQPQHF
abundance: NA; j_gene: TRBJ2-7; v_gene: TRBV10-3; d_gene: TRBD1; CDR3nt: TGTGCCATCAGTGTCGGGACAGGGAGCTCCTACGAGCAGTACTTC; CDR3aa: CAISVGTGSSYEQYF
abundance: NA; j_gene: TRBJ1-4; v_gene: TRBV5-1; d_gene: TRBD1; CDR3nt: TGCGCCAGCAGCTTGGGGTGGACAGGGGACGAGGAAAAACTGTTTTTT; CDR3aa: CASSLGWTGDEEKLFF
abundance: NA; j_gene: TRBJ2-7; v_gene: TRBV7-6; d_gene: TRBD2; CDR3nt: TGTGCCAGCAGCATACTAGCGGGGGCCGCCTACGAGCAGTACTTC; CDR3aa: CASSILAGAAYEQYF
abundance: NA; j_gene: TRBJ2-5; v_gene: TRBV10-3; d_gene: TRBD1; CDR3nt: TGTGCCATCAGTGAGTCTGGGACAGCTCAAGAGACCCAGTACTTC; CDR3aa: CAISESGTAQETQYF
abundance: NA; j_gene: TRBJ2-7; v_gene: TRBV11-3; d_gene: NA; CDR3nt: TGTGCCAGCAGCTTAGGACAAGGTGTCTCCTACGAGCAGTACTTC; CDR3aa: CASSLGQGVSYEQYF
abundance: NA; j_gene: TRBJ2-7; v_gene: TRBV5-1; d_gene: TRBD2; CDR3nt: TGCGCCAGCAGCTTCGGGGGGGAGTACGAGCAGTACTTC; CDR3aa: CASSFGGEYEQYF
abundance: NA; j_gene: TRBJ2-1; v_gene: TRBV4-1; d_gene: TRBD1; CDR3nt: TGCGCCAGCAGCCCCGGCTCGGGGACAGGGGTTCCTGAGCAGTTCTTC; CDR3aa: CASSPGSGTGVPEQFF
abundance: few; j_gene: TRBJ1-6; v_gene: TRBV7-9; d_gene: NA; CDR3nt: TGTGCCAGCAGCTTAGGGCGGGGGAACGCTAATTCACCCCTCCACTTT; CDR3aa: CASSLGRGNANSPLHF
abundance: NA; j_gene: TRBJ1-5; v_gene: TRBV28; d_gene: NA; CDR3nt: TGTGCGACGAAGAACGGGTACAATCAGCCCCAGCATTTT; CDR3aa: CATKNGYNQPQHF
abundance: NA; j_gene: TRBJ1-5; v_gene: TRBV27; d_gene: TRBD1; CDR3nt: TGTGCCAGCAGTTTTTCAGGGGGCGGCGGCAATCAGCCCCAGCATTTT; CDR3aa: CASSFSGGGGNQPQHF
abundance: NA; j_gene: TRBJ1-2; v_gene: TRBV5-6; d_gene: NA; CDR3nt: TGTGCCAGCAGCTTCAGGCGGGGTGGTGGCTACACCTTC; CDR3aa: CASSFRRGGGYTF
abundance: NA; j_gene: TRBJ2-7; v_gene: TRBV7-2; d_gene: NA; CDR3nt: TGTGCCAGCAGCTTAGTACAGACCTACGAGCAGTACTTC; CDR3aa: CASSLVQTYEQYF
abundance: NA; j_gene: TRBJ2-3; v_gene: TRBV20-1; d_gene: TRBD1; CDR3nt: TGCAGTGCTAGTGCGGACAGGGGGCCCGCAGATACGCAGTATTTT; CDR3aa: CSASADRGPADTQYF
abundance: NA; j_gene: TRBJ1-2; v_gene: TRBV7-2; d_gene: TRBD1; CDR3nt: TGTGCCAGCAGCTTAGGGAACAGGGGCGACTATGGCTACACCTTC; CDR3aa: CASSLGNRGDYGYTF
abundance: NA; j_gene: TRBJ2-1; v_gene: TRBV5-1; d_gene: TRBD1; CDR3nt: TGCGCCAGCAGCTCCGGACAGGAGTACAATGAGCAGTTCTTC; CDR3aa: CASSSGQEYNEQFF
abundance: NA; j_gene: TRBJ1-4; v_gene: TRBV6-6; d_gene: TRBD1; CDR3nt: TGTGCCAGCAGAGACGACAGGGGTGAAAAACTGTTTTTT; CDR3aa: CASRDDRGEKLFF
abundance: NA; j_gene: TRBJ2-1; v_gene: TRBV5-1; d_gene: NA; CDR3nt: TGCGCCAGCAGCTTGCTGTCTAGCGAACACAATGAGCAGTTCTTC; CDR3aa: CASSLLSSEHNEQFF
abundance: NA; j_gene: TRBJ1-6; v_gene: TRBV3-1/TRBV3-2; d_gene: NA; CDR3nt: TGTGCCAGCAGCCCGCCTAGAGGGAATAATTCACCCCTCCACTTT; CDR3aa: CASSPPRGNNSPLHF
abundance: NA; j_gene: TRBJ1-5; v_gene: TRBV5-1; d_gene: NA; CDR3nt: TGCGCCAGCAGCTTGGCAGGGACACTCTATCAGCCCCAGCATTTT; CDR3aa: CASSLAGTLYQPQHF
abundance: NA; j_gene: TRBJ2-3; v_gene: TRBV3-1/TRBV3-2; d_gene: NA; CDR3nt: TGTGCCAGCAGCCAAGGTCGGTCGTCTACGCAGTATTTT; CDR3aa: CASSQGRSSTQYF
abundance: few; j_gene: TRBJ1-1; v_gene: TRBV6-2/TRBV6-3; d_gene: NA; CDR3nt: TGTGCCAGCAGTTACGCGGATGAAGCTTTCTTT; CDR3aa: CASSYADEAFF
abundance: once; j_gene: TRBJ1-5; v_gene: TRBV18; d_gene: NA; CDR3nt: TGTGCCAGCTCCGCGTCCGAGGCAGGGAAGCAGCCCCAGCATTTT; CDR3aa: CASSASEAGKQPQHF
abundance: NA; j_gene: TRBJ1-2; v_gene: TRBV7-3; d_gene: TRBD1; CDR3nt: TGTGCCAGCAGCCCGGACAGGAACTATGGCTACACCTTC; CDR3aa: CASSPDRNYGYTF
abundance: NA; j_gene: TRBJ1-1; v_gene: TRBV27; d_gene: TRBD1; CDR3nt: TGTGCCAGCAGTTCCGGCAGACAGGGGGCTCCTGAAGCTTTCTTT; CDR3aa: CASSSGRQGAPEAFF
abundance: NA; j_gene: TRBJ2-1; v_gene: TRBV29-1; d_gene: TRBD2; CDR3nt: TGCAGCGTTATAGCGGGGGGGCATTACAATGAGCAGTTCTTC; CDR3aa: CSVIAGGHYNEQFF
abundance: NA; j_gene: TRBJ1-4; v_gene: TRBV19; d_gene: NA; CDR3nt: TGTGCCAGTAGTATCCCAGGCGATAATGAAAAACTGTTTTTT; CDR3aa: CASSIPGDNEKLFF
abundance: NA; j_gene: TRBJ2-5; v_gene: TRBV13; d_gene: NA; CDR3nt: TGTGCCAGCAGCTCTCCTTTGGGGGGGGCGGCGGAGACCCAGTACTTC; CDR3aa: CASSSPLGGAAETQYF
abundance: NA; j_gene: TRBJ1-5; v_gene: TRBV4-2; d_gene: TRBD1; CDR3nt: TGTGCCAGCAGCCAAGCCGGCGGACAGGAGCAGCATTTT; CDR3aa: CASSQAGGQEQHF
abundance: NA; j_gene: TRBJ2-5; v_gene: TRBV29-1; d_gene: NA; CDR3nt: TGCAGCGTTGAAGGCGGGGCTGTGGAGACCCAGTACTTC; CDR3aa: CSVEGGAVETQYF
abundance: once; j_gene: TRBJ1-2; v_gene: TRBV6-5; d_gene: NA; CDR3nt: TGTGCCAGCAGTTACTCTGGGGCGCAGGGCTATGGCTACACCTTC; CDR3aa: CASSYSGAQGYGYTF
abundance: NA; j_gene: TRBJ1-5; v_gene: TRBV3-1/TRBV3-2; d_gene: NA; CDR3nt: TGTGCCAGCAGCCAAGGTTCACAGCCTGATCAGCCCCAGCATTTT; CDR3aa: CASSQGSQPDQPQHF
abundance: NA; j_gene: TRBJ1-2; v_gene: TRBV6-6; d_gene: NA; CDR3nt: TGTGCCAGCAGTTACCCCCAACCTCGGGGGACGGGCGGCTACACCTTC; CDR3aa: CASSYPQPRGTGGYTF
abundance: NA; j_gene: TRBJ1-2; v_gene: TRBV7-2; d_gene: NA; CDR3nt: TGTGCCAGCAGCTTAGGTGCAGGGTATGGCTACACCTTC; CDR3aa: CASSLGAGYGYTF
abundance: NA; j_gene: TRBJ1-2; v_gene: TRBV9; d_gene: TRBD1; CDR3nt: TGTGCCAGCAGCGTAGTTTCGGGACAGGGCTATGGCTACACCTTC; CDR3aa: CASSVVSGQGYGYTF
abundance: NA; j_gene: TRBJ1-1; v_gene: TRBV2; d_gene: NA; CDR3nt: TGTGCCAGCACCCAACAGTTAATGAACACTGAAGCTTTCTTT; CDR3aa: CASTQQLMNTEAFF